A selection of T cell receptor beta chains follows, all from one sample in a study of T cells in Graves' hyperthyroidism and ophthalmopathy. TCRdb called the multiplex PCR reads again in MiXCR, with one record for every CDR3 protein. The table includes over 300,000 distinct CDR3 sequences, about 15% detected once. The sequencing input was blood. Every receptor here comes from a woman aged 55-70 years with Graves' hyperthyroidism. CDR3s include the opening cysteine and the closing phenylalanine or tryptophan. Not every row has a clone size; where given, it reads once, few, many or a size class.

j_call,clone_size,v_call,cdr3_aa
TRBJ2-2,many,TRBV12-3/TRBV12-4,CASIGTGARVGELFF
TRBJ2-7,many,TRBV20-1,CSATGLAGVQEQYF
TRBJ1-5,NA,TRBV6-5,CASSYVNGLLQPQHF
TRBJ1-4,many,TRBV11-2,CASSLGGTVDEKLFF
TRBJ2-5,many,TRBV12-3/TRBV12-4,CASSGWTSGEETQYF
TRBJ1-4,NA,TRBV18,CATARGVNEKLFF
TRBJ2-1,NA,TRBV24-1,CATSEPGNLFQFF
TRBJ1-2,few,TRBV7-3,CASSFSGARGYTF
TRBJ2-3,few,TRBV25-1,CASSEVQGNTDTQYF
TRBJ1-2,NA,TRBV5-4,CVSTNDREAHFYGYTF
TRBJ1-3,many,TRBV6-2/TRBV6-3,CASSPTGRFGLGNTIYF
TRBJ2-7,many,TRBV7-9,CASSSRDRDYEQYF
TRBJ2-7,many,TRBV3-1,CASSRQGAPGEQYF
TRBJ1-1,many,TRBV30,CAWSRSVNTEAFF
TRBJ2-5,many,TRBV28,CASSPHRQATSRETQYF
TRBJ2-4,few,TRBV19,CASSIDPRLAKNIQYF
TRBJ2-6,NA,TRBV9,CASSVALDTISGANVLTF
TRBJ2-1,NA,TRBV6-1,CASRATSYNEQFF
TRBJ2-1,many,TRBV30,CAWRGGEREASSYNEQFF
TRBJ2-3,NA,TRBV29-1,CSVAGQGMSSGKATDTQYF
TRBJ2-7,few,TRBV5-1,CASSSVREAYEQYF
TRBJ2-3,NA,TRBV10-3,CAIAEASGSTDTQYF
TRBJ2-1,many,TRBV10-3,CAINGPFTSGRATYNEQFF
TRBJ2-3,many,TRBV12-3/TRBV12-4,CASSSQGRDTQYF
TRBJ1-4,many,TRBV7-9,CASSPDRGMATNEKLFF
TRBJ1-2,NA,TRBV6-1,CASPRTANYGYTF
TRBJ2-1,many,TRBV6-6,CASSYFSGRGNNEQFF
TRBJ1-2,few,TRBV5-1,CASSLGGQENYGYTF
TRBJ1-1,NA,TRBV10-2,CASSEGYTEAFF
TRBJ2-7,many,TRBV3-1,CASSPGSGGREQYF
TRBJ1-4,NA,TRBV18,CASSPSQGHANEKLFF
TRBJ2-5,NA,TRBV15,CAIPPPRETQYF
TRBJ2-1,many,TRBV30,CAWSTGRDNEQFF
TRBJ2-3,many,TRBV18,CASSPPSSADTQYF
TRBJ2-5,many,TRBV3-1,CASSQDGLETQYF
TRBJ2-3,many,TRBV30,CAWSGSRTDTQYF
TRBJ2-1,many,TRBV28,CASSFGGSWGRRNNEQFF
TRBJ2-3,many,TRBV12-3/TRBV12-4,CASGGNTDTQYF
TRBJ2-3,NA,TRBV10-3,CAIRWSPSTDTQYF
TRBJ2-2,few,TRBV5-4,CASSLKTGGFAGELFF
TRBJ2-3,NA,TRBV19,CASSKYSGDTQYF
TRBJ2-1,many,TRBV28,CASSLSGQGIYNEQFF
TRBJ1-5,few,TRBV6-2/TRBV6-3,CASSRSGQASNQPQHF
TRBJ2-1,NA,TRBV6-1,CASSEAYSGLSYNEQFF
TRBJ1-1,many,TRBV13,CASSWDPWLMNTEAFF
TRBJ2-3,many,TRBV6-1,CASTSPAGGTDTQYF